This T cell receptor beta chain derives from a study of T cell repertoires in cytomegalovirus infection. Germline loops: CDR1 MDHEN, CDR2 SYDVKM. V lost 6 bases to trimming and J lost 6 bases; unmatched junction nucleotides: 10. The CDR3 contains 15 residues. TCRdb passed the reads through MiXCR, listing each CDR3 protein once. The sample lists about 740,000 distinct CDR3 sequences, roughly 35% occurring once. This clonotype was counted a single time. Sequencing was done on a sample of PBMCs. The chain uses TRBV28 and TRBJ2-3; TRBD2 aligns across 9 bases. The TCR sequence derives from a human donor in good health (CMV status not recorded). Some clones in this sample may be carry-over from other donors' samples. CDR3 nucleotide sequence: TGTGCCAGCAGCCGCAGCAGCGGGGGGACCGATACGCAGTATTTT. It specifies CASSRSSGGTDTQYF.